A single sample gave rise to the 17 T cell receptor beta chains below, sequenced in a study of beta chain features in type 1 diabetes. Expressed TCRB transcripts were sequenced because the isolated RNA had all been reverse transcribed beforehand. Data came from immunoSEQ multiplex PCR; TCRdb stores just in-frame clones and leaves some out. This table holds fewer than 900,000 clones, about 17% found once. Sequencing was done on a sample of naive CD4+ T cells from blood. These receptors were obtained from a woman aged 18-35 years in good health.

This clone was observed a handful of times. The rearrangement joins TRBV10-3 to TRBJ2-5, with a possible D match to TRBD2 (5 bases). The CDR3 loop spans 14 amino acids. V lost 2 bases, J lost 3 bases, and 10 bases lay in between. Germline loops: CDR1 ENHRY, CDR2 SYGVKD. DNA for the CDR3: TGTGCCATCAGTGAGAAGCTTAGCGAAGAGACCCAGTACTTC. Its protein product is CAISEKLSEETQYF.

Only a few counts were recorded for this clone. The chain has TRBV23-1 and TRBJ2-7, with no clear D. TRBV23-1 is recorded as an ORF, its role being uncertain. The CDR3 totals 15 residues. V shed 3 bases and J shed 3 bases, with 15 bases lying between them. CDR3 region: CASSHLSRRNYEQYF. In DNA form, the CDR3 reads TGCGCCAGCAGTCATTTATCCCGAAGAAACTACGAGCAGTACTTC.

This clone was observed a handful of times. V and J are TRBV28 and TRBJ1-5; D is possibly TRBD1 (5 bases). V gave up 2 bases and J gave up 7 bases, with 9 bases separating them. Per the germline V gene, CDR1 is MDHEN and CDR2 is SYDVKM. The CDR3 runs 13 residues. This CDR3 is CASSLLRAQPQHF. CDR3 sequence (DNA): TGTGCCAGCAGTTTACTCAGGGCACAGCCCCAGCATTTT.

As DNA, the CDR3 is TGCGCCAGCCAAGGTAGCGGGAGAGATACGCAGTATTTT. Encoded protein: CASQGSGRDTQYF. The V call is TRBV10-1, the J call TRBJ2-3, with 9 bases aligning to TRBD2. Unmatched junction bases numbered 5, after V lost 8 bases and J lost 5 bases. The length of the CDR3 is 13 residues. From germline, CDR1 is WNHNN and CDR2 SYGVQD (reference sequence).

This clone was seen a few times. The gene calls are TRBV4-2 and TRBJ2-5, with D unresolved. This CDR3 has 13 residues. V lost 3 bases, J lost 4 bases, and 9 bases lay in between. Germline loops: CDR1 LGHNA, CDR2 YNFKEQ. The CDR3 bases are TGTGCCAGCAGCCAGGAACCCCGAGAGACCCAGTACTTC. Its translation is CASSQEPRETQYF.

The genes are TRBV4-1 and TRBJ1-4; D unclear. Deletions cut 3 bases from V and 5 bases from J, with 16 bases between. CDR1 and CDR2 from the germline V gene are MGHRA and YSYEKL. This CDR3 has 16 amino acids. The CDR3 DNA sequence: TGCGCCAGCAGCCAGCCTCGTACAGAAGCGAATGAAAAACTGTTTTTT. This gives the protein CASSQPRTEANEKLFF.

The chain uses TRBV11-2 and TRBJ2-1; 9 positions agree with TRBD2. The CDR3 totals 15 residues. Trimming at V came to 1 base and at J to 7 bases, leaving 5 bases not matched to a gene. Looked up from germline, CDR1 is SGHAT and CDR2 is FQNNGV. CDR3 amino acids: CASSLGGTSSNEQFF. CDR3 nucleotides: TGTGCCAGCAGCTTAGGAGGGACTAGCAGTAATGAGCAGTTCTTC. Drawing the rest from reference TRBV11-2 and TRBJ2-1, the complete variable domain is EAGVAQSPRYKIIEKRQSVAFWCNPISGHATLYWYQQILGQGPKLLIQFQNNGVVDDSQLPKDRFSAERLKGVDSTLKIQPAKLEDSAVYLCASSLGGTSSNEQFFGPGTRLTVL.

At least ten counts were recorded for this clone. The chain employs TRBV21-1 and TRBJ1-2. TRBV21-1 counts as a pseudogene. This CDR3 is built from 10 residues. The CDR3 DNA reads as TGTGCCAGCAGCATGTGTGGCTACACCTTC. It is translated as CASSMCGYTF.

The chain combines TRBV7-6 with TRBJ2-3, with 10 bases fitting TRBD1. V trimming: 10 bases; J trimming: 3 bases; junction bases outside the gene matches: 7. The length of the CDR3 is 14 residues. Germline assignment: CDR1 SGHVS and CDR2 FNYEAQ. CDR3 in amino acids: CATTRTGGTDTQYF. In DNA form, the CDR3 reads TGTGCCACCACTCGGACAGGGGGGACAGATACGCAGTATTTT.

This clone was detected a few times. The chain couples TRBV28 to TRBJ2-3; possibly TRBD2 for D (5 bases). V dropped 8 bases and J dropped 0 bases, with 15 bases sitting between them. From germline, CDR1 is MDHEN and CDR2 SYDVKM. The CDR3 sequence is 15 residues long. CDR3 protein: CASSHRGPSTDTQYF. The CDR3 DNA is TGTGCCAGCTCTCATCGGGGTCCTAGCACAGATACGCAGTATTTT.

This clone was detected only a few times. This rearrangement joins TRBV7-2 to TRBJ2-7; 7 bases map to TRBD2. From germline, CDR1 is SGHTA and CDR2 FQGNSA. After removal of 3 bases from V and 4 bases from J, the junction contained 12 bases not matched to a gene. There are 16 residues in the CDR3. The CDR3 sequence: CASSFSPSGITYEQYF. CDR3 coding DNA: TGTGCCAGCAGCTTTTCCCCCAGCGGGATAACGTACGAGCAGTACTTC.

V and J are TRBV30 and TRBJ2-5, with D unclear. The CDR3 consists of 15 residues. From germline, CDR1 is GTSNPN and CDR2 SVGIG (reference sequence). V was cut by 2 bases and J by 3 bases, with 16 bases left in between. The CDR3 DNA reads as TGTGCCTGGAGTAGGTTAGTGTACCATGAAGAGACCCAGTACTTC. Translation gives CAWSRLVYHEETQYF.

This clone occurred a few times. The chain employs TRBV5-4 and TRBJ2-1, with D tentatively TRBD2 (5 bases). Germline assignment: CDR1 SGHNT and CDR2 YYREEE (reference sequence). Trimming took 0 bases from V and 10 from J, leaving 5 bases between them. The CDR3 sequence is 11 residues long. The CDR3 bases are TGTGCCAGCAGCTTGGGGGAGGAGCAGTTCTTC. This translates into CASSLGEEQFF.

The V gene is TRBV7-2, the J gene TRBJ2-7; D may be TRBD2 (6 bases). Germline assignment: CDR1 SGHTA and CDR2 FQGNSA. Trimming stripped 1 base from V and 4 bases from J, with 14 bases between. CDR3 length equals 15 residues. The CDR3 region is CASSLERGSRYEQYF. As DNA, the CDR3 is TGTGCCAGCAGCTTAGAACGGGGGAGTCGGTACGAGCAGTACTTC.

This clone was found a few times. The V call is TRBV27, the J call TRBJ1-5; no firm D call. Trimming pared 3 bases from V and 0 bases from J, leaving 12 bases between. Germline V gene data show CDR1 as MNHEY and CDR2 as SMNVEV (reference sequence). The CDR3 loop spans 16 amino acids. The CDR3 is CASSLLPLGSNQPQHF. CDR3 nucleotide sequence: TGTGCCAGCAGTTTGCTCCCCTTGGGTAGCAATCAGCCCCAGCATTTT.

The table lists this clone with a count of one. V is TRBV7-2 and J is TRBJ2-5; D is ambiguous. Germline V gene lookup returns CDR1 SGHTA and CDR2 FQGNSA. The CDR3 extends over 13 amino acids. Trimming removed 1 base from V and 2 bases from J, with 5 bases in between. CDR3 DNA sequence: TGTGCCAGCAGCTTAGGGTGGCAAGAGACCCAGTACTTC. Its translation is CASSLGWQETQYF. Full variable domain (remainder filled in from reference TRBV7-2 and TRBJ2-5): GAGVSQSPSNKVTEKGKDVELRCDPISGHTALYWYRQSLGQGLEFLIYFQGNSAPDKSGLPSDRFSAERTGGSVSTLTIQRTQQEDSAVYLCASSLGWQETQYFGPGTRLLVL.

This chain uses TRBV4-1 with TRBJ2-5; D gene uncertain. V lost 1 base and J 0 bases, leaving 6 bases between the germline ends. Germline-derived CDR1 and CDR2 are MGHRA and YSYEKL. This CDR3 is 14 amino acids long. The CDR3 DNA sequence: TGCGCCAGCAGCCAAGCAATGTACCAAGAGACCCAGTACTTC. This gives the protein CASSQAMYQETQYF.